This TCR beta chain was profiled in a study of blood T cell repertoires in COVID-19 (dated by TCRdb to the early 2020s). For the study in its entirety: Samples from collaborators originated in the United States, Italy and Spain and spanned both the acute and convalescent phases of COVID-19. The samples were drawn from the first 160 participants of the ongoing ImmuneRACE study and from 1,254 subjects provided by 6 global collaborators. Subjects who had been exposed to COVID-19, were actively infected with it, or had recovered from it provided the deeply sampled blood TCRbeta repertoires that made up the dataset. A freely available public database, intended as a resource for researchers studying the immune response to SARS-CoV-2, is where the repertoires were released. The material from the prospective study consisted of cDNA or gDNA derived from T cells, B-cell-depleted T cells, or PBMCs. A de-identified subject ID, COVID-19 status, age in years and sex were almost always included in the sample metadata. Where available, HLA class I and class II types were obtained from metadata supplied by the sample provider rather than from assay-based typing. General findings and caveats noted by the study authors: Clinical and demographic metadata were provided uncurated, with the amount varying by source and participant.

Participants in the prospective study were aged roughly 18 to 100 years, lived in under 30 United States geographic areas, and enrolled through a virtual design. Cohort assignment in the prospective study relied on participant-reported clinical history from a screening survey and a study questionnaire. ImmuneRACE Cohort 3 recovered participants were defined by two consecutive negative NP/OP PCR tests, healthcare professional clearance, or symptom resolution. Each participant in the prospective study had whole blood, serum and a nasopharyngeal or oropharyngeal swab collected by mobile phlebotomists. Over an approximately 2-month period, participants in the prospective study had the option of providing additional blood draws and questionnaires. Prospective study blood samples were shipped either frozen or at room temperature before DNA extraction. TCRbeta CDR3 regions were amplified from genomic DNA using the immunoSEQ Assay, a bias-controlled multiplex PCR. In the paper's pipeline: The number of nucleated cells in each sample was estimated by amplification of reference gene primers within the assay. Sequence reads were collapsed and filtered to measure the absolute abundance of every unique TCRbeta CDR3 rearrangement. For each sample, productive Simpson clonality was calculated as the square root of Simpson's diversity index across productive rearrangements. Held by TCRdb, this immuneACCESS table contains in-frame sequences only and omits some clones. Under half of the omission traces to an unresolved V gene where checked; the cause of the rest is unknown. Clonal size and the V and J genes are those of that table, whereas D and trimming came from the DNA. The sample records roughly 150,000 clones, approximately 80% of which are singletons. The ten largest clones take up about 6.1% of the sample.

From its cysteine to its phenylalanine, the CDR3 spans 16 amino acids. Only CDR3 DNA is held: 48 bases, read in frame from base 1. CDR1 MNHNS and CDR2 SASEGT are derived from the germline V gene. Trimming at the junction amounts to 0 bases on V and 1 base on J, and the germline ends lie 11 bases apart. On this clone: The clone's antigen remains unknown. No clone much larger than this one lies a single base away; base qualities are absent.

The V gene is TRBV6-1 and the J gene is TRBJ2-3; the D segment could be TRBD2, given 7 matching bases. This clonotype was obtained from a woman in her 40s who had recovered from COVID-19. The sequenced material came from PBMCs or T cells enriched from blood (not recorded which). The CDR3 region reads CASSEAGGGGTDTQYF. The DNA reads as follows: TGTGCCAGCAGTGAAGCTGGCGGGGGCGGCACAGATACGCAGTATTTT.